This is a list of T cell receptor beta chains from one sample in a study of Ad26.COV2.S vaccination and SARS-CoV-2 variants. Libraries were prepared by immunoSEQ multiplex PCR; TCRdb keeps only in-frame clonotypes and omits some of them. Of about 320,000 clones listed, approximately 80% are singletons. The source material was peripheral blood, sampled in a trial of Ad26.COV2.S vaccine versus placebo. The receptors shown here come from a person aged 18-65 years who received the Ad26.COV2.S COVID-19 vaccine or a placebo. Each CDR3 is given with its conserved first and last residue. The D gene is left open where the match is weak. Rows may omit the clone size; those that give it use once, few, many or a size class.

j_gene,abundance,d_gene,v_gene,CDR3aa,CDR3nt
TRBJ2-3,-,-,TRBV5-1,CASSLVADRTDTQYF,TGCGCCAGCAGCTTGGTTGCGGACCGCACAGATACGCAGTATTTT
TRBJ2-3,-,-,TRBV5-4,CASSPETAGGFGDTQYF,TGTGCCAGCAGCCCGGAAACGGCTGGGGGGTTTGGAGATACGCAGTATTTT
TRBJ1-5,-,TRBD1,TRBV28,CASRSRQGWGPQHF,TGTGCCAGCAGATCCCGACAGGGGTGGGGGCCCCAGCATTTT
TRBJ2-4,-,-,TRBV9,CASSGSGHGNIQYF,TGTGCCAGCAGCGGATCCGGGCACGGAAACATTCAGTACTTC
TRBJ1-1,-,-,TRBV7-3,CASSVNLYTEAFF,TGTGCCAGCAGCGTTAATTTATACACTGAAGCTTTCTTT
TRBJ2-3,-,-,TRBV5-1,CASSLAGPGADTQYF,TGCGCCAGCAGCTTGGCCGGCCCGGGGGCAGATACGCAGTATTTT
TRBJ1-3,-,TRBD1,TRBV28,CASSPRLSHRGSSVSGNTIYF,TGTGCCAGCAGTCCTCGCCTTTCCCACAGGGGTTCGTCGGTGTCTGGAAACACCATATATTTT
TRBJ1-1,-,TRBD1,TRBV5-4,CASSHRDRIEAFF,TGTGCCAGCAGTCACCGGGACAGGATTGAAGCTTTCTTT
TRBJ1-5,-,-,TRBV28,CASSPAPQPQHF,TGTGCCAGCAGTCCTGCTCCTCAGCCCCAGCATTTT
TRBJ1-5,-,-,TRBV7-9,CASSLEGPGQPQHF,TGTGCCAGCAGCTTAGAGGGGCCGGGGCAGCCCCAGCATTTT
TRBJ1-1,-,TRBD1,TRBV4-1,CASSLRGTANAEAFF,TGCGCCAGCAGCCTAAGGGGGACAGCGAACGCTGAAGCTTTCTTT
TRBJ1-5,-,TRBD1,TRBV15,CATSRRDRGLYSNQPQHF,TGTGCCACCAGCAGAAGGGACAGGGGACTTTATAGCAATCAGCCCCAGCATTTT
TRBJ2-3,-,TRBD2,TRBV7-3,CASSPRRLAGTDTQYF,TGTGCCAGCAGCCCGCGTCGGCTAGCGGGAACAGATACGCAGTATTTT
TRBJ2-2,-,-,TRBV5-6,CASSSPGPNTGELFF,TGTGCCAGCAGCTCGCCAGGCCCGAACACCGGGGAGCTGTTTTTT
TRBJ1-1,-,-,TRBV4-2,CASSQVAQPPLEAFF,TGTGCCAGCAGCCAAGTCGCACAGCCCCCCCTTGAAGCTTTCTTT
TRBJ1-1,once,TRBD1,TRBV19,CASSGQGLSEAFF,TGTGCCAGTAGTGGACAGGGACTCAGTGAAGCTTTCTTT
TRBJ2-3,-,TRBD2,TRBV5-1,CASQAGGLKPREYF,TGCGCCAGCCAAGCGGGGGGGCTCAAGCCACGGGAGTATTTT
TRBJ1-6,-,-,TRBV28,CASNKQNGYSPLHF,TGTGCCAGCAATAAGCAAAACGGATATTCACCCCTCCACTTT
TRBJ2-1,-,TRBD2,TRBV5-6,CASSLVAGAGNEQFF,TGTGCCAGCAGCTTAGTAGCGGGGGCTGGCAATGAGCAGTTCTTC
TRBJ1-2,few,-,TRBV4-1,CASTSRGMAVF,TGCGCCAGCACCTCCCGAGGAATGGCAGTATTC
TRBJ1-2,few,TRBD1,TRBV6-5,CASRTTGFGYTF,TGTGCCAGCAGAACGACAGGGTTCGGCTACACCTTC
TRBJ2-5,-,-,TRBV19,CASSNLQETQYF,TGTGCCAGTAGTAACCTGCAAGAGACCCAGTACTTC
TRBJ2-7,-,-,TRBV6-1,CASSEEQGSWGEQYF,TGTGCCAGCAGTGAAGAGCAGGGGTCCTGGGGCGAGCAGTACTTC
TRBJ2-3,-,-,TRBV5-1,CASSLESSTDTQYF,TGCGCCAGCAGCTTGGAGTCTAGCACAGATACGCAGTATTTT